These 10 T cell receptor beta chains originate from one sample sequenced in a study of blood T cell repertoires in COVID-19. TCRdb's copy holds only in-frame clones and misses some; the assay was immunoSEQ multiplex PCR. The sample records some 96,000 clones, about 90% being singletons. Sequencing was performed on peripheral blood. These receptor sequences come from a man younger than 40 in a cohort sampled during active COVID-19.

This chain joins TRBV5-8 and TRBJ2-1, with 8 bases matching TRBD2. The CDR3 is 15 residues long. Per the germline V gene, CDR1 is SGHTS and CDR2 is YDEGEE. V was pared by 9 bases and J by 4 bases, with 12 bases of the junction left unmatched. The CDR3 region is CATARGAQTYNEQFF. The CDR3 bases are TGTGCCACCGCGCGGGGGGCGCAGACTTACAATGAGCAGTTCTTC.

V gene TRBV7-2 combines with J gene TRBJ1-2; perhaps TRBD1 as D (5 bases). Between the trimmed V and J ends, which lost 5 bases and 10 bases, there was a span of 23 bases. Germline CDR1 is SGHTA and CDR2 is FQGNSA. This CDR3 is built from 15 residues. This CDR3 is CASSQTGGSENPYTF. The CDR3 DNA sequence: TGTGCCAGCAGCCAAACGGGGGGATCTGAGAACCCCTACACCTTC.

The genes are TRBV5-1 and TRBJ1-2; D may be TRBD1 (6 bases). V was trimmed by 2 bases and J by 1 base, leaving 15 bases between them. This CDR3 spans 16 amino acids. CDR1 and CDR2 from the germline V gene are SGHRS and YFSETQ. The chain's CDR3 is CASSFTTGHLNYGYTF. The CDR3 DNA is TGCGCCAGCAGCTTCACCACGGGACACCTTAACTATGGCTACACCTTC.

As regards this clone: At one end, the junction sequence differs from germline, possibly due to a read error. The chain uses TRBV5-6 and TRBJ2-3, with 9 bases lining up with TRBD2. The CDR3 loop spans 15 amino acids. Germline lookup yields CDR1 SGHDT and CDR2 YYEEEE. CDR3 loop: CARSFGGGAGDTQYF. CDR3 DNA: TGTGCCCGCAGCTTTGGCGGGGGGGCGGGAGATACGCAGTATTTT. The variable domain in full, completed from reference TRBV5-6 and TRBJ2-3, reads DAGVTQSPTHLIKTRGQQVTLRCSPKSGHDTVSWYQQALGQGPQFIFQYYEEEERQRGNFPDRFSGHQFPNYSSELNVNALLLGDSALYLCARSFGGGAGDTQYFGPGTRLTVL.

The chain couples TRBV7-2 to TRBJ1-6; tentative D call: TRBD1 (6 bases). Per germline, CDR1 SGHTA and CDR2 FQGNSA. The CDR3 is 14 amino acids. Between the trimmed V and J ends, which lost 4 bases and 10 bases, there was a span of 14 bases. The CDR3 here is CASSSQGFSSPLHF. CDR3 in DNA: TGTGCCAGCAGCTCACAGGGATTTAGCTCACCCCTCCACTTT.

The chain carries TRBV6-5 and TRBJ1-2, with TRBD1 as a possible D gene (5 bases). The CDR3 has 13 amino acids. V was shortened by 5 bases and J by 7 bases, with 14 bases between the two germline ends. CDR1 MNHEY and CDR2 SVGAGI come from the germline V gene. The CDR3 DNA is TGTGCCAGCAGTAGCCCCGGGGGGAGTGGCTACACCTTC. This codes for CASSSPGGSGYTF.

V and J are TRBV12-3 or TRBV12-4 and TRBJ1-2, with D hard to call. Between the trimmed V and J ends, which lost 3 bases and 5 bases, there was a span of 7 bases. This CDR3 comprises 12 residues. CDR3 in amino acids: CASSLIGYGYTF. The CDR3 DNA reads as TGTGCCAGCAGTTTGATCGGTTATGGCTACACCTTC.

The V gene is TRBV5-1, the J gene TRBJ1-1, with a weak D call TRBD1 (6 bases). CDR1 is SGHRS and CDR2 is YFSETQ in the germline V gene. The CDR3 consists of 17 residues. V was trimmed by 1 base and J by 1 base, leaving 17 bases between them. In nucleotides, the CDR3 is TGCGCCAGCAGCTTGTCTCGGGCGGGGGCGCGGAACACTGAAGCTTTCTTT. It yields the protein CASSLSRAGARNTEAFF.

This chain uses TRBV6-6 with TRBJ1-6; 7 bases align to TRBD1. The CDR3 sequence is 14 residues long. V gave up 7 bases and J gave up 4 bases; unmatched junction bases: 4. Germline lookup yields CDR1 MNHNY and CDR2 SVGAGI (reference sequence). CDR3 sequence (DNA): TGTGCCAGCACCGCGACAGGGTATAATTCACCCCTCCACTTT. It codes for CASTATGYNSPLHF.

This chain joins TRBV19 and TRBJ2-4; a weak D match, TRBD2 (5 bases). Trimming removed 8 bases from V and 2 bases from J, with 10 bases in between. This CDR3 spans 13 amino acids. CDR1 is LNHDA and CDR2 is SQIVND in the germline V gene (reference sequence). The DNA for the CDR3 is TGTGCCAGTTCTGAGGGAACCAAAAACATTCAGTACTTC. Translating it yields CASSEGTKNIQYF.